This T cell receptor beta chain originates from a study of shared clonotypes between healthy human individuals. Whole-study results and caveats: Of the naive CD4 clonotypes, around 4.8% were shared across a few donors. As a rule, naive subsets had a larger estimated richness than memory subsets.

This CDR3 has 15 residues. V lost 0 bases to trimming and J lost 0 bases, with 6 bases between them. The V gene's germline CDR1 is KGHSH and CDR2 LQKENI. This clone was detected only a few times. Its target is unknown. Several immunoSEQ plates held equal portions of the genomic DNA taken from each subset. Clones were read by immunoSEQ multiplex PCR, and TCRdb kept only the in-frame ones, dropping some. The sample holds roughly 2.5 million clones, roughly nine tenths seen once. The chain couples TRBV18 to TRBJ2-4; D is unclear. Sequencing was performed on naive CD4+ T cells sorted from blood. Described subset: CD45RA+ positively selected. This TCR came from a man younger than 35 in good health. CDR3 sequence: CASSPPSEAKNIQYF. CDR3 nucleotide sequence: TGTGCCAGCTCACCACCGTCAGAAGCCAAAAACATTCAGTACTTC.